This TCR beta chain stems from a study of graft-versus-host responses after intestinal transplantation. The authors processed graft tissue to release intraepithelial and lamina propria lymphocytes. CDR1 is SGHAT, CDR2 FQNNGV, per germline. With 1 base removed from V and 10 bases from J, the gap between germline ends came to 10 bases. The CDR3 is made up of 12 amino acids. Points on this clone: What it binds is unknown.

Method: immunoSEQ multiplex PCR; TCRdb's copy keeps in-frame clones and lacks some. The sample yields roughly 9,600 clones, around 79% seen once. General study findings and limits: An association linked early post-transplant HvG declines with peak circulating GvH clone levels. Graft-donor T cell macrochimerism coincided with high graft-versus-host to host-versus-graft clonal ratios in allografts. GvH clones detected in recipient marrow included some appearing first in ileum or blood.

The V and J genes are TRBV11-2 and TRBJ1-1; a possible D gene is TRBD1 (5 bases). The TCR was taken from a human patient who received an intestinal transplant, so some T cells may come from the graft donor. The material was ileum tissue, obtained around 450 days after intestinal transplantation. The CDR3 DNA reads as TGTGCCAGCAGCTTAGGCAGGGAGCGAGCTTTCTTT. Its translation is CASSLGRERAFF.